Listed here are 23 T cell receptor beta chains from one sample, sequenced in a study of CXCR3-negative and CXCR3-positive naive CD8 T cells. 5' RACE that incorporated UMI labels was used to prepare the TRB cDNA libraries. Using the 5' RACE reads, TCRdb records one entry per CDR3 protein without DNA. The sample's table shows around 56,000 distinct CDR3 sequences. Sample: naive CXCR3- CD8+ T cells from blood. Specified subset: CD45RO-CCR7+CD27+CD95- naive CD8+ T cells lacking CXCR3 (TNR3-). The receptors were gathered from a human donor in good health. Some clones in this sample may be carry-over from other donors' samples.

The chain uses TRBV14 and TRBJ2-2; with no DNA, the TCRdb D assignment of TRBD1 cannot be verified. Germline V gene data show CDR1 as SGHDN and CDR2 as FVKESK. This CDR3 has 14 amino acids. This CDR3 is CASSLQGFTGELFF.

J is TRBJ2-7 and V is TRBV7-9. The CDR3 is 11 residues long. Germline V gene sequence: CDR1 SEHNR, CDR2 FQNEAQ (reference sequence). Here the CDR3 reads CASSPQREQYF.

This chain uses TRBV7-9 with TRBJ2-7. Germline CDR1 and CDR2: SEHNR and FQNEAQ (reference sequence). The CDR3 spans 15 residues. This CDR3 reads CASSLAVDTIYEQYF. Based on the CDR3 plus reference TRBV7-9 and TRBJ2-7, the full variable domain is DTGVSQNPRHKITKRGQNVTFRCDPISEHNRLYWYRQTLGQGPEFLTYFQNEAQLEKSRLLSDRFSAERPKGSFSTLEIQRTEQGDSAMYLCASSLAVDTIYEQYFGPGTRLTVT.

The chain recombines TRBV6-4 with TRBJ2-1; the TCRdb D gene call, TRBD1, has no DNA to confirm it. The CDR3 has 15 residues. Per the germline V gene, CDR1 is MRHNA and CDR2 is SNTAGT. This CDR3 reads CASSAVGGGYNEQFF.

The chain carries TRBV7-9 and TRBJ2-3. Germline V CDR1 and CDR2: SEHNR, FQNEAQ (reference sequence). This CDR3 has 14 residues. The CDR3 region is CASSREMGTDTQYF.

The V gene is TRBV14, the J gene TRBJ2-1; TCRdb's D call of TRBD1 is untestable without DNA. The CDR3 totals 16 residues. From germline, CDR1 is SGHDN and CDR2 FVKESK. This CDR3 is CASSPPLSVVNHEQFF.

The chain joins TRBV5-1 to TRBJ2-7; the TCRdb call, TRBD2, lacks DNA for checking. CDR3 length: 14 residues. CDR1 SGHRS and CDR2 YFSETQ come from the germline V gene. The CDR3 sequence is CASSRTRTTYEQYF.

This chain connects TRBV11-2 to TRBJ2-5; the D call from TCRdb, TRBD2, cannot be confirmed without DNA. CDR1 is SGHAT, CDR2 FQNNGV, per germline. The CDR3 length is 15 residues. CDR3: CASSLEAGLVETQYF.

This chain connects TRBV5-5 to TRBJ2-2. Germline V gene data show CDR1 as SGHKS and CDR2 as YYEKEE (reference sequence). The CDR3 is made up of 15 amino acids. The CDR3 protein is CASSPGVGNTGELFF.

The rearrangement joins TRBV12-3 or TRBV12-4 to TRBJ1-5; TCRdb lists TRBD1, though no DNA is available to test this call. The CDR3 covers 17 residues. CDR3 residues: CASSLSQGAASNQPQHF.

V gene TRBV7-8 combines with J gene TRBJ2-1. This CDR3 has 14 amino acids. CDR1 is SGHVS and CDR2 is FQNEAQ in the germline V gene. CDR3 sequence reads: CASGELGSYNEQFF.

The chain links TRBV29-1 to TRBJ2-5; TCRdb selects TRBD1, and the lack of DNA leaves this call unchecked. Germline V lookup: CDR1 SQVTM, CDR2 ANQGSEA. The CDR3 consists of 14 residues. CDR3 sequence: CSADTDRAFETQYF. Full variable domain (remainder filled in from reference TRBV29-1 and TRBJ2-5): SAVISQKPSRDICQRGTSLTIQCQVDSQVTMMFWYRQQPGQSLTLIATANQGSEATYESGFVIDKFPISRPNLTFSTLTVSNMSPEDSSIYLCSADTDRAFETQYFGPGTRLLVL.

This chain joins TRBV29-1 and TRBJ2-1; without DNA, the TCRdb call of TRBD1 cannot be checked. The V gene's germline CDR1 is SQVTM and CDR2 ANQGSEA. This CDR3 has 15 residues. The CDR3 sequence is CSVERGRISYNEQFF.

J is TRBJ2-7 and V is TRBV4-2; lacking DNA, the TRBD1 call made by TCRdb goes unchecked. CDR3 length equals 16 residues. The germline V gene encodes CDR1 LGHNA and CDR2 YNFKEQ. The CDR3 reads CASSQATGTGLYEQYF.

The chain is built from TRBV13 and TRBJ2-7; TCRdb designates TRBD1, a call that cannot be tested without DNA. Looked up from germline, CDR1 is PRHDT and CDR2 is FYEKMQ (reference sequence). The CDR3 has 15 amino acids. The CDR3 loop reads CASSPSGQGSYEQYF.

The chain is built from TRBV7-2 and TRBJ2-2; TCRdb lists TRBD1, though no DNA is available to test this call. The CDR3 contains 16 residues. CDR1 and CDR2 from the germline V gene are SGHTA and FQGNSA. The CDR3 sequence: CASSYPRGLGTGELFF.

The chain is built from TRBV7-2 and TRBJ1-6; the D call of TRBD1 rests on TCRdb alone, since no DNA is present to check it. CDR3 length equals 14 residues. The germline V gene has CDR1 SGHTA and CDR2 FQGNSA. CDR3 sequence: CASSLVDRNPPLHF.

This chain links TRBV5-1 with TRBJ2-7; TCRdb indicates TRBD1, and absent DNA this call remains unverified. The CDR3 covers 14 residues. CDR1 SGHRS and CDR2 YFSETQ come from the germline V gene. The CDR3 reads CASSTGQGNYEQYF.

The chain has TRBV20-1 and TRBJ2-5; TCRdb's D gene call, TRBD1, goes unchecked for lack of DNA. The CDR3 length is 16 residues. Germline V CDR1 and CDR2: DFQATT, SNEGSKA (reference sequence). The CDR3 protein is CSARDSAGGSMETQYF.

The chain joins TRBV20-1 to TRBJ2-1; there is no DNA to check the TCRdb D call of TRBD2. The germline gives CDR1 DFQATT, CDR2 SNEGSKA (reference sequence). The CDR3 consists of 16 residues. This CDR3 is CSARVGLAGGYNEQFF.

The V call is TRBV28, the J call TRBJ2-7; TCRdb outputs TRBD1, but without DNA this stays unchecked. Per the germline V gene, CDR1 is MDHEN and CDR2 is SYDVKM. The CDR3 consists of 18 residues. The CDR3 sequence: CASIPLRGRANGNYEQYF.

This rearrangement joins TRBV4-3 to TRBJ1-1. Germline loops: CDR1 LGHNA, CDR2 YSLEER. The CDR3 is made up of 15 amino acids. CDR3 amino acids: CASSQDLRSNTEAFF.

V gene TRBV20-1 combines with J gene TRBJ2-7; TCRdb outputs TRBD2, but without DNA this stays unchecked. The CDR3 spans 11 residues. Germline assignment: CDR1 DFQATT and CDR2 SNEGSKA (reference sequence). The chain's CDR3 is CSARGGSEQYF.